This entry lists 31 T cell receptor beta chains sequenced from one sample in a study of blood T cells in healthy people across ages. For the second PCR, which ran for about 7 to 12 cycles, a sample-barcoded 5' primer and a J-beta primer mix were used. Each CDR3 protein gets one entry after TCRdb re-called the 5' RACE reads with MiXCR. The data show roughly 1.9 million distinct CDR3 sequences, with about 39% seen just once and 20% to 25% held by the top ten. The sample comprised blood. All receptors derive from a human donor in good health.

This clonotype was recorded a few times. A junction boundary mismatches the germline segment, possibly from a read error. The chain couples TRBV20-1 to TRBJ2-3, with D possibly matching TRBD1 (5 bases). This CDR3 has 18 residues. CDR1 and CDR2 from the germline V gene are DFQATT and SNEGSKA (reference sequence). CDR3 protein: CSARSTGVSAADTDTRYF. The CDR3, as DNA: TGCAGTGCTAGATCAACTGGGGTCTCGGCGGCGGACACAGATACGCGGTATTTT.

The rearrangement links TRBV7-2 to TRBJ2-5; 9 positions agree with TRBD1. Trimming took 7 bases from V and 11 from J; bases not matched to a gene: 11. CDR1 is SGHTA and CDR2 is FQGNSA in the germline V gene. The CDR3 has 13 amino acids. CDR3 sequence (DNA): TGTGCCAGCAACCGGGACAGGGATGAAAAGCAGTACTTC. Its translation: CASNRDRDEKQYF.

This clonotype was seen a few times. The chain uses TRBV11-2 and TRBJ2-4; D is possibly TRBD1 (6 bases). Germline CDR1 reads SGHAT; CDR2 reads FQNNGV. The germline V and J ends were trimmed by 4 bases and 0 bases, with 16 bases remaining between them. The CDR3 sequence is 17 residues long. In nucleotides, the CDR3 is TGTGCCAGCAGCTCGCAAGGGACACCTATAGCCAAAAACATTCAGTACTTC. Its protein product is CASSSQGTPIAKNIQYF.

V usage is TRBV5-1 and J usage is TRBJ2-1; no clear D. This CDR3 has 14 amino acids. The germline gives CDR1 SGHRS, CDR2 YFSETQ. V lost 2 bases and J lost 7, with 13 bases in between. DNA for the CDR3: TGCGCCAGCAGCTTTACGGCAGGTGGTAATGAGCAGTTCTTC. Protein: CASSFTAGGNEQFF.

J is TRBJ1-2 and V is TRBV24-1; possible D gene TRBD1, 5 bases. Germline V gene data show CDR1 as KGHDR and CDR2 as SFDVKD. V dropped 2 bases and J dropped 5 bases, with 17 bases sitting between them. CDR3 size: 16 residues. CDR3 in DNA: TGTGCCACCAGTGATTCCCGGCGGCGGGGGACTTATGGCTACACCTTC. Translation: CATSDSRRRGTYGYTF.

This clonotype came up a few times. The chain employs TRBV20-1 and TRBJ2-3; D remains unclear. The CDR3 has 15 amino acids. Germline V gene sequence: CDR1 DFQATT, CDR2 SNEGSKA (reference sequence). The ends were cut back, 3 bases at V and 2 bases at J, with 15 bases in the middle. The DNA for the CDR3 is TGCAGTGCTAGGAGCCTCTTGGGGTTCACAGATACGCAGTATTTT. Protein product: CSARSLLGFTDTQYF.

The CDR3 region has the DNA TGCGCCAGCAGCCGAGTAATAGGGGGTAACGCAGATACGCAGTATTTT. It codes for CASSRVIGGNADTQYF. The chain has TRBV4-3 and TRBJ2-3; D is possibly TRBD1 (6 bases). Trimming took 4 bases from V and 4 from J, leaving 18 bases between them. Germline loops: CDR1 LGHNA, CDR2 YSLEER. This CDR3 comprises 16 residues.

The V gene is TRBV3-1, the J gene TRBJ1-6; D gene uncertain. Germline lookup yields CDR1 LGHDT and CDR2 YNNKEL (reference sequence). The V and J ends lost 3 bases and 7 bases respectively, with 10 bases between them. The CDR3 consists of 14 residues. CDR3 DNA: TGTGCCAGCAGCCAGACGGCTGCCAATTCACCCCTCCACTTT. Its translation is CASSQTAANSPLHF.

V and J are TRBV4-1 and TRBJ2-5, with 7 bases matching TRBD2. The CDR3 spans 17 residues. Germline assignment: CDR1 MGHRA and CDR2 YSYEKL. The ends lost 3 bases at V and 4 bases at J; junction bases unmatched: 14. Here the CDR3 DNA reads TGCGCCAGCAGCCAGGTTCACACGGGACTACTTGGAGAGACCCAGTACTTC. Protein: CASSQVHTGLLGETQYF.

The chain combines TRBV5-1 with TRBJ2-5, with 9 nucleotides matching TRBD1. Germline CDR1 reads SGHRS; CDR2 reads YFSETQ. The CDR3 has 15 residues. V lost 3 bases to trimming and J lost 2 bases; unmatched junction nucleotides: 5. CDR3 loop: CASSSGQGTQETQYF. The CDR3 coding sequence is TGCGCCAGCAGCTCGGGACAGGGAACTCAAGAGACCCAGTACTTC. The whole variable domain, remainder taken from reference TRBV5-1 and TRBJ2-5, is KAGVTQTPRYLIKTRGQQVTLSCSPISGHRSVSWYQQTPGQGLQFLFEYFSETQRNKGNFPGRFSGRQFSNSRSEMNVSTLELGDSALYLCASSSGQGTQETQYFGPGTRLLVL.

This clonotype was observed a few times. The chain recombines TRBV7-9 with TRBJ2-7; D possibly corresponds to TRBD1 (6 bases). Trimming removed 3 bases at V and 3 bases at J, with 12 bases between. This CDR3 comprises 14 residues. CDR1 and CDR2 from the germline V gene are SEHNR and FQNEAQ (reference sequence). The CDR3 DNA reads TGTGCCAGCAGCTTCACAGGGTTGATCTACGAGCAGTACTTC. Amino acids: CASSFTGLIYEQYF.

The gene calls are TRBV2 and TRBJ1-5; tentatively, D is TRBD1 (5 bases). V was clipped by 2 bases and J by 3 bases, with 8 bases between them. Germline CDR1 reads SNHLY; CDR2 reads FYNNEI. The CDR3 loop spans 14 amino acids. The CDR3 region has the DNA TGTGCCAGCAGTGAACAGGGCCCCAATCAGCCCCAGCATTTT. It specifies CASSEQGPNQPQHF.

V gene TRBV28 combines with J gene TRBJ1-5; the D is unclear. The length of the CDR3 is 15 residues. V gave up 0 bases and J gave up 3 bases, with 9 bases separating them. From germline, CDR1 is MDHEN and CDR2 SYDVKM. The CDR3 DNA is TGTGCCAGCAGTTTATGGGTAGGACCCAATCAGCCCCAGCATTTT. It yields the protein CASSLWVGPNQPQHF.

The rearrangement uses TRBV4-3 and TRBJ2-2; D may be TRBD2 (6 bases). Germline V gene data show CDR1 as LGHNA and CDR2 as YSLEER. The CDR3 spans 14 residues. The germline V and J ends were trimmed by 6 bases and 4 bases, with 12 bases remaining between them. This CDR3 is CASSHSGGTGELFF. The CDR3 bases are TGCGCCAGCAGTCATTCCGGGGGCACCGGGGAGCTGTTTTTT.

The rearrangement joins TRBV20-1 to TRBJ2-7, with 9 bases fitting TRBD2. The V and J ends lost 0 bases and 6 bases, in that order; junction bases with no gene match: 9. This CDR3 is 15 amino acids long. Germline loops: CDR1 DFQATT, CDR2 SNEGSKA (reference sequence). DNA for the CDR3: TGCAGTGCTAGAGATCCCGAGCGGGGGGTGAGCGAGCAGTACTTC. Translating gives CSARDPERGVSEQYF.

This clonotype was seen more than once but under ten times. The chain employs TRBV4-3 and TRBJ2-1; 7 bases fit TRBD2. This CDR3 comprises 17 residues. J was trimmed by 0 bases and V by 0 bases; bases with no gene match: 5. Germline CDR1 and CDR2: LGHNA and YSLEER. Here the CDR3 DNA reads TGCGCCAGCAGCCAAGATGGGCGCGGGAGCTCCTACAATGAGCAGTTCTTC. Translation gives CASSQDGRGSSYNEQFF.

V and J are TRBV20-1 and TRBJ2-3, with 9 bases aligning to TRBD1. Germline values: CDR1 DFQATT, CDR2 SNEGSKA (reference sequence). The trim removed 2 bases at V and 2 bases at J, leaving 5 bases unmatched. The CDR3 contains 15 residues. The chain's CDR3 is CSARSDRGSTDTQYF. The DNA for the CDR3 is TGCAGTGCTAGATCGGACAGGGGATCCACAGATACGCAGTATTTT.

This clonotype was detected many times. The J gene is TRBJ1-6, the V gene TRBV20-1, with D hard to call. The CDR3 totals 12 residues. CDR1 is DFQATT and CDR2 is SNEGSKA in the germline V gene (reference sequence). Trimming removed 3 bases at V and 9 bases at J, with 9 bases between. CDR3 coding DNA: TGCAGTGCTAGCCCCGTCGGTTCACCCCTCCACTTT. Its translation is CSASPVGSPLHF.

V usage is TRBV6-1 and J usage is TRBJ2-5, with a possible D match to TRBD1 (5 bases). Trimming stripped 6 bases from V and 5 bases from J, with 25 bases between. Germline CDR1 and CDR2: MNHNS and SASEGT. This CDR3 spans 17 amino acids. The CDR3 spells CASRRGHPVWYEETQYF. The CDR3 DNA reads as TGTGCCAGCAGGCGAGGACACCCCGTCTGGTATGAGGAGACCCAGTACTTC.

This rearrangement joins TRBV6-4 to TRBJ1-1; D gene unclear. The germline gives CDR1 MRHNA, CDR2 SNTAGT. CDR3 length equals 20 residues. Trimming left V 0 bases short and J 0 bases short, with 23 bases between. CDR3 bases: TGTGCCAGCAGTGACTCGATAGTCGGGCGGGTAATCAAGATGAACACTGAAGCTTTCTTT. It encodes CASSDSIVGRVIKMNTEAFF.

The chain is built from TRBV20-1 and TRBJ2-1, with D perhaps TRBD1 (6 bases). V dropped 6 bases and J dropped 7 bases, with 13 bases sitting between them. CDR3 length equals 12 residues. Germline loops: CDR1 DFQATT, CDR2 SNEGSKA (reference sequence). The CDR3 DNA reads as TGCAGTGCCGAACAGGGACCTAATGAGCAGTTCTTC. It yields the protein CSAEQGPNEQFF.

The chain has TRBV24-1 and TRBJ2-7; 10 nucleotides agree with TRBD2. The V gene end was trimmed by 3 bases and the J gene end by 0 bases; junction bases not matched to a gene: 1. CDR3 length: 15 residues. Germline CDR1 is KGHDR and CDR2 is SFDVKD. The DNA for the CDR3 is TGTGCCACCAGTGATACTAGCGGGGTCTCCTACGAGCAGTACTTC. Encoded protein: CATSDTSGVSYEQYF.

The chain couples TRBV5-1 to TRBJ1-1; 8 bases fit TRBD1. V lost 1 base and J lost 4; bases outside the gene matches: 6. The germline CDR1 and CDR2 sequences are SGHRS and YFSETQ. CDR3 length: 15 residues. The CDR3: CASSLRWTGSTEAFF. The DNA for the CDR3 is TGCGCCAGCAGCTTGAGGTGGACAGGGAGCACTGAAGCTTTCTTT.

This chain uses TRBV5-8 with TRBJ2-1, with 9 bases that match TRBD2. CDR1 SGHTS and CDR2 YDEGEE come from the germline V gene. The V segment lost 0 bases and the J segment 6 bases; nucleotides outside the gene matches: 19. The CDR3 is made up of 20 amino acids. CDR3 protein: CASSLVRLAGPFRVGNEQFF. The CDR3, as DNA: TGTGCCAGCAGCTTGGTTCGGCTAGCGGGGCCGTTTCGGGTCGGCAATGAGCAGTTCTTC.

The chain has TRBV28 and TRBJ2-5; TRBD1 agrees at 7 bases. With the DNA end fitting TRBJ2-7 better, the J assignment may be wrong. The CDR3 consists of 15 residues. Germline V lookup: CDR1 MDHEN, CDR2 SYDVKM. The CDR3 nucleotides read TGTGCCAGCAGTTGGGACCCCAGGGGGATGATCGAGCAGTACTTC. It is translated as CASSWDPRGMIEQYF.

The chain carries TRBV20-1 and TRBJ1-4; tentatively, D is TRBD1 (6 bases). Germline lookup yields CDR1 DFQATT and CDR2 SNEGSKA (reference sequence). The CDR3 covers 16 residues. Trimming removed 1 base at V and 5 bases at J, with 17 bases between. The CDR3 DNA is TGCAGTGCTAGAGTTATATCGAACAGGGAGAATGAAAAACTGTTTTTT. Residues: CSARVISNRENEKLFF.

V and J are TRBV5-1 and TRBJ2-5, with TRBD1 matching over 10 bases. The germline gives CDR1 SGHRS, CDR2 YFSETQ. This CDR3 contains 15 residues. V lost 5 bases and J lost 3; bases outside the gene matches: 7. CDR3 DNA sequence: TGCGCCAGCAGTTGGGGACAGGGGATTAAAGAGACCCAGTACTTC. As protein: CASSWGQGIKETQYF. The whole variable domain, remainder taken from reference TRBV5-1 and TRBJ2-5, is KAGVTQTPRYLIKTRGQQVTLSCSPISGHRSVSWYQQTPGQGLQFLFEYFSETQRNKGNFPGRFSGRQFSNSRSEMNVSTLELGDSALYLCASSWGQGIKETQYFGPGTRLLVL.

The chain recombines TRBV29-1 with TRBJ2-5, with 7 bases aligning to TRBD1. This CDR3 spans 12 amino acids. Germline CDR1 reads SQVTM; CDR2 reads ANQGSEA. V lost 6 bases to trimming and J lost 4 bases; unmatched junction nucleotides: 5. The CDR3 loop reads CSVGQSGETQYF. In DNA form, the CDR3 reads TGCAGCGTGGGACAGTCAGGAGAGACCCAGTACTTC.

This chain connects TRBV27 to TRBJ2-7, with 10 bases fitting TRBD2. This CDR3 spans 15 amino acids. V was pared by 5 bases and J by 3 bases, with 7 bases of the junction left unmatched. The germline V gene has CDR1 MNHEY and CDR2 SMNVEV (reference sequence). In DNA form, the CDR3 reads TGTGCCAGCAGTCCGATAGCGGGGGGAGGCTACGAGCAGTACTTC. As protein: CASSPIAGGGYEQYF.

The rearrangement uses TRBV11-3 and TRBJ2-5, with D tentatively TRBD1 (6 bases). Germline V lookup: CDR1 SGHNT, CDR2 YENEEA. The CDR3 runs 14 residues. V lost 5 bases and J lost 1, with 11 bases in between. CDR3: CASSQRTVQETQYF. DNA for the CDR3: TGTGCCAGCAGCCAGCGGACAGTCCAAGAGACCCAGTACTTC.

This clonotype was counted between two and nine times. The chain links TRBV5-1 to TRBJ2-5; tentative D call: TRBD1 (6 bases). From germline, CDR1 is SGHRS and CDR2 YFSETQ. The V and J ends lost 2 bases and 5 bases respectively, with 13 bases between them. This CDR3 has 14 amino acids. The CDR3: CASSFQGQGETQYF. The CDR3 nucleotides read TGCGCCAGCAGCTTCCAGGGGCAGGGGGAGACCCAGTACTTC.